One sample yielded the 10 T cell receptor beta chains listed below, sequenced in a study of T cells after posttransplantation cyclophosphamide. This table comes from immunoSEQ multiplex PCR, and its TCRdb copy is limited to in-frame clones, with some not included. In the table there are over 15,000 clones, roughly 85% of which are singletons. Methotrexate plus calcineurin inhibitor accompanied controls' myeloablative marrow transplants; sampling was 1 year later. The sample in question was PBMCs, obtained after allogeneic stem cell transplant with calcineurin inhibitor and methotrexate. The source of these receptors is a female patient aged 18 to 35 who received an allogeneic stem cell transplant from an unrelated donor, was CMV-positive, and had acute and chronic GVHD. Among the T cells, some may be from the graft donor.

The chain couples TRBV15 to TRBJ2-5; 7 bases align to TRBD2. The germline V gene has CDR1 LNHNV and CDR2 YYDKDF (reference sequence). The V gene end was trimmed by 0 bases and the J gene end by 5 bases; junction bases not matched to a gene: 3. The CDR3 totals 14 residues. In DNA form, the CDR3 reads TGTGCCACCAGCAGAGATCCCGGGGGGGAGACCCAGTACTTC. It encodes CATSRDPGGETQYF.

This chain uses TRBV2 with TRBJ1-2, with 9 bases identical to TRBD1. Germline V gene lookup returns CDR1 SNHLY and CDR2 FYNNEI. Trimming removed 8 bases from V and 7 bases from J; junction bases left unmatched: 8. CDR3 size: 13 residues. The DNA for the CDR3 is TGTGCCAGCCGGGGACAGGGAAACGGTGGCTACACCTTC. This gives the protein CASRGQGNGGYTF.

CDR3 sequence reads: CASSSTGGYYEQYF. The CDR3 DNA follows: TGTGCCAGCAGCTCCACCGGGGGTTACTACGAGCAGTACTTC. The J gene is TRBJ2-7, the V gene TRBV5-6; perhaps TRBD2 as D (6 bases). V was pared by 3 bases and J by 3 bases, with 13 bases between. The CDR3 contains 14 residues. CDR1 is SGHDT and CDR2 is YYEEEE in the germline V gene.

This chain joins TRBV25-1 and TRBJ2-1, with TRBD2 identical over 13 bases. The CDR3 contains 17 residues. The junction had 8 bases not matched to a gene; V was cut back by 2 bases and J by 7 bases. The germline V gene has CDR1 MGHDK and CDR2 SYGVNS. The CDR3 sequence is CASSEPETGLAGNEQFF. CDR3 DNA sequence: TGTGCCAGCAGTGAACCCGAAACGGGACTAGCGGGGAATGAGCAGTTCTTC.

CDR3 coding DNA: TGTGCCTGGAGTCTCGGGGGGGTCAATCAGCCCCAGCATTTT. Amino acid sequence: CAWSLGGVNQPQHF. This rearrangement joins TRBV30 to TRBJ1-5; D possibly corresponds to TRBD1 (5 bases). V was cut by 2 bases and J by 3 bases, with 11 bases left in between. This CDR3 has 14 amino acids. The germline V gene encodes CDR1 GTSNPN and CDR2 SVGIG (reference sequence). The full variable domain, in which reference TRBV30 and TRBJ1-5 provide the parts outside the CDR3, is SQTIHQWPATLVQPVGSPLSLECTVEGTSNPNLYWYRQAAGRGLQLLFYSVGIGQISSEVPQNLSASRPQDRQFILSSKKLLLSDSGFYLCAWSLGGVNQPQHFGDGTRLSIL.

CDR3 DNA: TGTGCCAGCAGTGAAGAAACAGCGACTAGCGGGTTCTTC. This encodes CASSEETATSGFF. The chain has TRBV2 and TRBJ2-1; 9 nucleotides agree with TRBD2. The germline CDR1 and CDR2 sequences are SNHLY and FYNNEI. Trimming cost V 1 base and J 15 bases; bases outside gene matches: 7. The length of the CDR3 is 13 residues.

J is TRBJ1-1 and V is TRBV4-1; perhaps TRBD1 as D (6 bases). Per the germline V gene, CDR1 is MGHRA and CDR2 is YSYEKL. The CDR3 contains 14 residues. V lost 4 bases and J 5 bases, leaving 14 bases between the germline ends. The CDR3 DNA follows: TGCGCCAGCAGCCTACAGGGTCGGGAAACTGAAGCTTTCTTT. Protein sequence: CASSLQGRETEAFF.

The rearrangement uses TRBV29-1 and TRBJ2-7; D perhaps matches TRBD1 (6 bases). This CDR3 is built from 12 residues. Trimming removed 4 bases at V and 4 bases at J, with 11 bases between. CDR1 SQVTM and CDR2 ANQGSEA come from the germline V gene. The CDR3, as DNA: TGCAGCGTTGGAGGGGGTGGATACGAGCAGTACTTC. Amino acids: CSVGGGGYEQYF.

This chain joins TRBV6-4 and TRBJ2-3, with 12 bases aligning to TRBD1. CDR3 length: 15 amino acids. V was clipped by 5 bases and J by 4 bases; unmatched bases: 4. The germline gives CDR1 MRHNA, CDR2 SNTAGT. Written as DNA, the CDR3 is TGTGCCAGCAGTTCCGGGACAGGGGGCGCAGATACGCAGTATTTT. Translated: CASSSGTGGADTQYF.

The chain employs TRBV7-2 and TRBJ2-3; D might be TRBD2 (5 bases). There are 16 residues in the CDR3. V lost 0 bases and J 1 base, leaving 11 bases between the germline ends. The germline CDR1 and CDR2 sequences are SGHTA and FQGNSA. CDR3 DNA sequence: TGTGCCAGCAGCTTAGCGAGGACTCCAGGCACAGATACGCAGTATTTT. Translated: CASSLARTPGTDTQYF.